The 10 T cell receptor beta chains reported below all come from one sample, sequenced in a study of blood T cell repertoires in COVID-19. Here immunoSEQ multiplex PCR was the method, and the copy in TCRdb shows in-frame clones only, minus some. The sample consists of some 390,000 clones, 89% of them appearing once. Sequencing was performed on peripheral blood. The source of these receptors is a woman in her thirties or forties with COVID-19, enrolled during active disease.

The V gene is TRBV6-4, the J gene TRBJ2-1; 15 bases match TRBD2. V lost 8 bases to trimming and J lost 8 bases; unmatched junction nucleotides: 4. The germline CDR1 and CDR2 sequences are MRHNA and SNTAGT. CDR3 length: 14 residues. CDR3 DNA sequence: TGTGCCAGCGCTCGGACTAGCGGGAGGGATGAGCAGTTCTTC. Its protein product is CASARTSGRDEQFF.

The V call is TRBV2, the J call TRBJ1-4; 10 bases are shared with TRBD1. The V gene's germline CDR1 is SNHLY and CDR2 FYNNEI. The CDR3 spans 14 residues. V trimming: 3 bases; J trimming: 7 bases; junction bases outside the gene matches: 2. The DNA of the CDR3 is TGTGCCAGCAGTGAGGACAGGGGGAGTGAAAAACTGTTTTTT. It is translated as CASSEDRGSEKLFF.

CDR3 nucleotide sequence: TGTGCCAGCAGTTTACACAGTTTACAGGGCTCCTATGGCTACACCTTC. Its protein product is CASSLHSLQGSYGYTF. This chain links TRBV27 with TRBJ1-2; the D gene is possibly TRBD1 (6 bases). The length of the CDR3 is 16 residues. CDR1 MNHEY and CDR2 SMNVEV come from the germline V gene (reference sequence). V dropped 2 bases and J dropped 4 bases, with 17 bases sitting between them.

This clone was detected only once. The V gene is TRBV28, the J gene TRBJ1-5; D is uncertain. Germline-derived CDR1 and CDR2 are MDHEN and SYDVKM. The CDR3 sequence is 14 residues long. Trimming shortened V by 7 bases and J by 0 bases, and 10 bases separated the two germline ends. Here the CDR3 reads CASKRRDSNQPQHF. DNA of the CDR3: TGTGCCAGCAAACGTCGGGATAGCAATCAGCCCCAGCATTTT.

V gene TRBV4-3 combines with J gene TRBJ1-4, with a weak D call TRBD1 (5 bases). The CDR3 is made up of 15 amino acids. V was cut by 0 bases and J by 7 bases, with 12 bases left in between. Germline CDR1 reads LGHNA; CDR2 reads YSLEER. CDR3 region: CASSQEGRESEKLFF. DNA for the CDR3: TGCGCCAGCAGCCAAGAGGGCAGGGAAAGTGAAAAACTGTTTTTT.

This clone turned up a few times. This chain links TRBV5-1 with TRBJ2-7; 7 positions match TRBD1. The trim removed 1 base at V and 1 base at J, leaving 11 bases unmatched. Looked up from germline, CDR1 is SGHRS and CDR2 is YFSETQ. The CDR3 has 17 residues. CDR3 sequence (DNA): TGCGCCAGCAGCTTGACCCGACAGGGAAAGAGATCCTACGAGCAGTACTTC. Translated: CASSLTRQGKRSYEQYF.

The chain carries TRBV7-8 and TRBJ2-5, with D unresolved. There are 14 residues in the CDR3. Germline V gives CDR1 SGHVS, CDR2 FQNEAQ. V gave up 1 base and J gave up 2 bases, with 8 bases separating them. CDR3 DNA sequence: TGTGCCAGCAGCTTAGTGGTCAGGCAAGAGACCCAGTACTTC. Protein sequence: CASSLVVRQETQYF.

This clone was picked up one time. The CDR3 region is CASSSTGASYNEQFF. The DNA for the CDR3 is TGTGCCAGCAGTTCAACAGGGGCCTCCTACAATGAGCAGTTCTTC. V and J are TRBV28 and TRBJ2-1; 7 bases line up with TRBD1. The V segment lost 4 bases and the J segment 0 bases; nucleotides outside the gene matches: 3. CDR3 length: 15 residues. CDR1 and CDR2 (germline): MDHEN, SYDVKM.

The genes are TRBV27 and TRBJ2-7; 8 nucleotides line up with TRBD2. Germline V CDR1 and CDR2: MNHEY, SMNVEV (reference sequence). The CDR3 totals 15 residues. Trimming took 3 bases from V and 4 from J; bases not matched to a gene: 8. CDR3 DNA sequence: TGTGCCAGCAGTTTCGCTAGCGGGTCCTTTTACGAGCAGTACTTC. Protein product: CASSFASGSFYEQYF.

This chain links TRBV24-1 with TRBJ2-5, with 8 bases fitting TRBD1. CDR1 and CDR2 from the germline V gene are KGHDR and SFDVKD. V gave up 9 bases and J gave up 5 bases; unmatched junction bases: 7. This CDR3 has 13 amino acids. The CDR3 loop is CATRATGEETQYF. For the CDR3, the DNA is TGTGCCACCCGGGCGACAGGGGAGGAGACCCAGTACTTC.